This is a list of T cell receptor beta chains from one sample in a study of identical twins. MiXCR, applied by TCRdb to the 5' RACE reads, yields one record per CDR3 protein. Seen here are approximately 600,000 distinct CDR3 sequences, under 8.5% observed once, and the top ten hold around 1.6%. This same sample was also part of a study on yellow fever vaccine responses in identical twins.

The sequenced sample consisted of PBMCs. Every receptor here comes from a woman between 18 and 29 years old in good health. Both conserved end residues are part of each CDR3. The order of the fields is clone size, D gene, J gene, V gene, CDR3 length, CDR3 DNA, CDR3 protein. The D gene is left open where the match is weak. A row's size may be missing; if present it is once, few, many or a size class.

>many|NA|TRBJ2-2|TRBV3-1|15
TGTGCCAGCAGCCATTGGACATATAACACCGGGGAGCTGTTTTTT
CASSHWTYNTGELFF
>few|NA|TRBJ2-1|TRBV20-1|18
TGCAGTGCTAGCGGGACTTCCGGTTCAGGGTCTATCTACAATGAGCAGTTCTTC
CSASGTSGSGSIYNEQFF
>many|NA|TRBJ2-6|TRBV5-6|13
TGTGCCAGCAGCCCTCCGGGGGCCAACGTCCTGACTTTC
CASSPPGANVLTF
>few|NA|TRBJ2-7|TRBV4-1|13
TGCGCCAGCAGCCAAGAAATCCGGGGAGGGCAGTACTTC
CASSQEIRGGQYF
>many|NA|TRBJ2-2|TRBV24-1|12
TGTGCCACCAGTAGTTACACCGGGGAGCTGTTTTTT
CATSSYTGELFF
>few|TRBD1|TRBJ2-6|TRBV12-3/TRBV12-4|17
TGTGCCACCCTCGTGGGGACAGGCAGGGCTGGGGCCAACGTCCTGACTTTC
CATLVGTGRAGANVLTF
>NA|TRBD1|TRBJ2-1|TRBV28|18
TGTGCCAGCAGTAAATCTACCGGGACAGGCCATTCCTTCAATGAGCAGTTCTTC
CASSKSTGTGHSFNEQFF
>few|NA|TRBJ2-3|TRBV10-3|14
TGTGCCATCAGGGATTCTAGCGGCACAGATACGCAGTATTTT
CAIRDSSGTDTQYF
>NA|NA|TRBJ2-5|TRBV28|15
TGTGCCAGCAGTGCCCCGGGACGACTGGGAGAGACCCAGTACTTC
CASSAPGRLGETQYF
>NA|TRBD2|TRBJ2-3|TRBV12-3/TRBV12-4|19
TGTGCCAGCTGTTCCGGGACTAGCGGTAGAGCCTCCAGCACAGATACGCAGTATTTT
CASCSGTSGRASSTDTQYF
>many|NA|TRBJ2-1|TRBV12-3/TRBV12-4|16
TGTGCCAGCAGCACTAAGGGGCTTGCCTCCTACAATGAGCAGTTCTTC
CASSTKGLASYNEQFF
>many|NA|TRBJ2-1|TRBV28|14
TGTGCCAGCTTCACGGGGCGGGTTAGCGATGAGCAGTTCTTC
CASFTGRVSDEQFF
>NA|NA|TRBJ2-7|TRBV7-9|15
TGTGCCAGCCAGCCCTCAGCCCGGGGCTCCGGCGAGCAGTACTTC
CASQPSARGSGEQYF
>many|NA|TRBJ1-2|TRBV5-1|14
TGCGCCAGCAGCTCCCCACTCGACAACTATGGCTACACCTTC
CASSSPLDNYGYTF
>few|TRBD2|TRBJ2-1|TRBV7-2|15
TGTGCCAGCAGCTCCCTAGGTGGGAGGGTCGGTAGTGTTTTCTTC
CASSSLGGRVGSVFF
>many|NA|TRBJ2-5|TRBV20-1|16
TGCAGTGCTAGAGGTCGGGGCGGGTTGGGCCAAGAGACCCAGTACTTC
CSARGRGGLGQETQYF
>NA|NA|TRBJ1-5|TRBV11-2|17
TGTGCCAGCAGCTTATCGGGTTTCGTGAGTAGCAATCAGCCCCAGCATTTT
CASSLSGFVSSNQPQHF
>NA|TRBD2|TRBJ2-7|TRBV9|17
TGTGCCAGCAGCGAACGGTCTAGGGTAGCGGGAGCCTACGAGCAGTACTTC
CASSERSRVAGAYEQYF
>few|NA|TRBJ2-1|TRBV29-1|11
TGCAGCGTTGTATTGGTTAATGAGCAGTTCTTC
CSVVLVNEQFF
>few|NA|TRBJ2-3|TRBV4-3|15
TGCGCCAGCCGCGGACAGCCCCTTAGCACAGATACGCAGTATTTT
CASRGQPLSTDTQYF
>many|TRBD2|TRBJ2-1|TRBV20-1|15
TGCAGTGCTCGCTTCATCCAGCGGGGGGGAAATGAGCAGTTCTTC
CSARFIQRGGNEQFF
>few|NA|TRBJ1-2|TRBV20-1|13
TGCAGTGCCATGCAGGGGACGGAGTATGGCTACACCTTC
CSAMQGTEYGYTF
>many|TRBD1|TRBJ2-2|TRBV12-3/TRBV12-4|14
TGTGCCAGCTGCCGGGACAGGGGGATCGGGGAGCTGTTTTTT
CASCRDRGIGELFF
>few|NA|TRBJ2-7|TRBV12-3/TRBV12-4|14
TGTGCCAGCAGTTTAATAACCAACCCCTACGAGCAGTACTTC
CASSLITNPYEQYF
>NA|TRBD2|TRBJ2-7|TRBV7-2|19
TGTGCCAGCAGCTTAGCCTTATTAGCGGGAGGGCCCCCTTTCGACGAGCAGTACTTC
CASSLALLAGGPPFDEQYF
>many|NA|TRBJ1-1|TRBV12-3/TRBV12-4|13
TGTGCCAGCAGTTCCTGGACGGAGACTGAAGCTTTCTTT
CASSSWTETEAFF
>many|TRBD2|TRBJ2-1|TRBV29-1|13
TGCAGCGCTCCAGCGGGGGGAATCAATGAGCAGTTCTTC
CSAPAGGINEQFF
>few|NA|TRBJ2-5|TRBV5-1|12
TGCGCCAGCAGCTTGGGCGAGGACAAGAAGTACTTC
CASSLGEDKKYF
>NA|NA|TRBJ2-1|TRBV15|13
TGTGCCACCAGCAGAGAGGCCTACAATGAGCAGTTCTTC
CATSREAYNEQFF